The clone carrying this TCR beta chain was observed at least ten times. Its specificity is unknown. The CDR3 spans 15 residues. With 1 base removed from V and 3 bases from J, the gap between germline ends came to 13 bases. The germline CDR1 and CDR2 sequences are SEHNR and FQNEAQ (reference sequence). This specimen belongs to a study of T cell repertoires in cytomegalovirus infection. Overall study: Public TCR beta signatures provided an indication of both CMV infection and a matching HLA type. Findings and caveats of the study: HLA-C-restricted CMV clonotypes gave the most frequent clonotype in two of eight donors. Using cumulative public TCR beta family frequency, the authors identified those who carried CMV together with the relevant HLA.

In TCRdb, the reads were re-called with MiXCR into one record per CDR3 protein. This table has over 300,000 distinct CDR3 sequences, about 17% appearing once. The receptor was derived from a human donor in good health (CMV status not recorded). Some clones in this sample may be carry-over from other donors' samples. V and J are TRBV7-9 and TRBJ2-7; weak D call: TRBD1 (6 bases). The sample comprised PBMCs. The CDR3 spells CASSLVGTSYYEQYF. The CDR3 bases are TGTGCCAGCAGCTTAGTAGGGACATCCTACTACGAGCAGTACTTC.